This entry concerns a single TCR beta chain. Across roughly 25 US areas, participants ranged in age from 18 to 89 years. Cohort 3 donors were reported recovered after two negative PCRs, clearance, or symptom resolution. This CDR3 spans 14 amino acids. Trimming cost V 2 bases and J 4 bases, with 11 bases left between them. Germline V gene lookup returns CDR1 KGHSH and CDR2 LQKENI. The sample is drawn from a study of blood T cell repertoires in COVID-19. Overall study context: The study drew acute and convalescent COVID-19 samples from the United States, Italy and Spain.

As handled by the study authors: Reference gene primer amplification gave nucleated cell count estimates. Sequencing was performed with immunoSEQ multiplex PCR; in TCRdb, only in-frame clones are kept and a portion is missing. The DNA was the basis for D and trimming; V, J and clone size are from that table. The profile shows a few hundred thousand clones, 70% to 90% of them singletons. The J gene is TRBJ1-1, the V gene TRBV18; D is possibly TRBD1 (6 bases). The specimen sequenced was PBMCs or T cells enriched from blood (not recorded which). This clonotype originated in a young woman who had recovered from COVID-19. CDR3 residues: CASSPGQSLTEAFF. The CDR3 DNA is TGTGCCAGCTCACCAGGACAGTCCCTCACTGAAGCTTTCTTT.